The 31 T cell receptor beta chains listed next were all sequenced from one sample in a study of cytomegalovirus exposure and HLA in healthy donors. PCR employed 60 Vbeta and 13 Jbeta primers. TCRdb's copy holds only in-frame clones and misses some; the assay was immunoSEQ multiplex PCR. This sample's clone table lists about 130,000 clones. The sample taken for sequencing was PBMCs. These receptor sequences come from a woman aged 60-70 years in good health and CMV-seronegative.

The gene calls are TRBV28 and TRBJ2-7, with TRBD2 matching 14 bases. This CDR3 has 16 amino acids. Germline trimming cut 7 bases from V and 3 bases from J; bases unmatched to any gene: 8. Germline V gene lookup returns CDR1 MDHEN and CDR2 SYDVKM. The CDR3 sequence: CASTQRGLAGVYEQYF. The DNA for the CDR3 is TGTGCCAGCACCCAAAGGGGACTAGCGGGAGTCTACGAGCAGTACTTC.

The V and J genes are TRBV29-1 and TRBJ1-1, with D perhaps matching TRBD1 (5 bases). CDR3 length equals 13 residues. V was trimmed by 6 bases and J by 1 base, leaving 12 bases between them. From germline, CDR1 is SQVTM and CDR2 ANQGSEA. The CDR3 here is CSVKTVKNTEAFF. The CDR3 DNA follows: TGCAGCGTCAAGACAGTCAAGAACACTGAAGCTTTCTTT.

The V gene is TRBV19, the J gene TRBJ1-1; 9 bases fit TRBD1. Germline CDR1 reads LNHDA; CDR2 reads SQIVND (reference sequence). The CDR3 spans 17 residues. V lost 5 bases to trimming and J lost 3 bases; unmatched junction nucleotides: 13. This CDR3 is CASSRDRDLGGYTEAFF. The CDR3, as DNA: TGTGCCAGTAGTCGGGACAGGGACCTAGGTGGGTACACTGAAGCTTTCTTT.

The chain recombines TRBV7-3 with TRBJ1-2, with D perhaps TRBD1 (6 bases). There are 16 residues in the CDR3. The germline V and J ends were trimmed by 1 base and 4 bases, with 16 bases remaining between them. CDR1 is SGHTA and CDR2 is FQGTGA in the germline V gene. As DNA, the CDR3 is TGTGCCAGCAGCTTAAACCCAATAACAGGGTCCTATGGCTACACCTTC. This gives the protein CASSLNPITGSYGYTF.

CDR3 residues: CASNRGSNQPQHF. The CDR3 DNA reads TGTGCCAGTAACAGGGGGAGCAATCAGCCCCAGCATTTT. The chain couples TRBV19 to TRBJ1-5, with 8 bases lining up with TRBD1. From germline, CDR1 is LNHDA and CDR2 SQIVND (reference sequence). The CDR3 loop spans 13 amino acids. V gave up 7 bases and J gave up 1 base; unmatched junction bases: 0.

The chain carries TRBV5-5 and TRBJ2-5, with unresolved D. From germline, CDR1 is SGHKS and CDR2 YYEKEE (reference sequence). Trimming removed 1 base at V and 1 base at J, with 11 bases between. The CDR3 is made up of 15 amino acids. CDR3: CASSLISFSQETQYF. CDR3 coding DNA: TGTGCCAGCAGCTTGATCTCTTTCTCCCAAGAGACCCAGTACTTC.

This chain uses TRBV27 with TRBJ1-2, with D possibly being TRBD1 (5 bases). The germline gives CDR1 MNHEY, CDR2 SMNVEV (reference sequence). V gave up 4 bases and J gave up 0 bases, with 6 bases separating them. The CDR3 is 13 residues long. CDR3: CASSSTANYGYTF. CDR3 nucleotide sequence: TGTGCCAGCAGTTCGACAGCTAACTATGGCTACACCTTC.

The chain carries TRBV2 and TRBJ1-2; D is ambiguous. This CDR3 comprises 13 residues. Between the trimmed V and J ends, which lost 3 bases and 8 bases, there was a span of 13 bases. From germline, CDR1 is SNHLY and CDR2 FYNNEI. The CDR3 bases are TGTGCCAGCAGTGACCCCTCTCAACGGGGCTACACCTTC. Its protein is CASSDPSQRGYTF.

The genes are TRBV27 and TRBJ1-4; TRBD1 matches 9 bases. With V trimmed by 6 bases and J by 5 bases, 10 bases remained unmatched. CDR1 and CDR2 (germline): MNHEY, SMNVEV (reference sequence). This CDR3 spans 16 amino acids. CDR3 residues: CASRRDRALLNEKLFF. CDR3 bases: TGTGCCAGCAGACGGGACAGGGCCCTGCTGAATGAAAAACTGTTTTTT.

The CDR3 reads CASLLSPATGAEEQYF. In DNA, the CDR3 is TGTGCCAGTCTCCTATCCCCCGCGACAGGGGCGGAGGAGCAGTACTTC. V usage is TRBV2 and J usage is TRBJ2-5; 8 bases align to TRBD1. The CDR3 totals 16 residues. V lost 9 bases and J lost 11; bases outside the gene matches: 23. Germline values: CDR1 SNHLY, CDR2 FYNNEI.

V and J are TRBV10-3 and TRBJ2-2; no reliable D call. In germline, CDR1 is ENHRY, CDR2 SYGVKD. This CDR3 has 13 amino acids. Trimming stripped 0 bases from V and 3 bases from J, with 2 bases between. This chain's CDR3 is CAISESYTGELFF. In nucleotides, the CDR3 is TGTGCCATCAGTGAGTCCTACACCGGGGAGCTGTTTTTT.

The chain links TRBV6-5 to TRBJ1-6; D perhaps matches TRBD1 (6 bases). CDR3 length: 15 amino acids. The V gene lost 2 bases and the J gene lost 9 bases, with 14 bases spanning the gap. Germline V gene data show CDR1 as MNHEY and CDR2 as SVGAGI. CDR3 residues: CASSYARGIGSPLHF. DNA for the CDR3: TGTGCCAGCAGTTACGCCAGGGGTATCGGTTCACCCCTCCACTTT.

This chain links TRBV5-6 with TRBJ2-5; D might be TRBD1 (6 bases). This CDR3 comprises 13 residues. Germline CDR1 and CDR2: SGHDT and YYEEEE. Trimming removed 0 bases from V and 5 bases from J, with 8 bases in between. Here the CDR3 reads CASSLGQGETQYF. In nucleotides, the CDR3 is TGTGCCAGCAGCTTGGGGCAGGGGGAGACCCAGTACTTC.

Notes on this clone: This sample also contains other DNA sequences that code for the same CDR3. The chain couples TRBV4-1 to TRBJ1-2; 8 bases agree with TRBD1. Germline V gives CDR1 MGHRA, CDR2 YSYEKL. V gave up 4 bases and J gave up 6 bases; unmatched junction bases: 10. This CDR3 has 15 amino acids. The CDR3 DNA reads TGCGCCAGCAGCCCACAAACGGACAGGGTTGATGGCTACACCTTC. Protein: CASSPQTDRVDGYTF.

The chain joins TRBV30 to TRBJ1-3; no definite D call. The CDR3 length is 15 residues. In germline, CDR1 is GTSNPN, CDR2 SVGIG (reference sequence). Trimming pared 3 bases from V and 0 bases from J, leaving 12 bases between. CDR3 region: CAWSLGSNSGNTIYF. DNA of the CDR3: TGTGCCTGGAGCCTCGGGTCAAACTCTGGAAACACCATATATTTT.

J is TRBJ1-2 and V is TRBV28, with 12 bases lining up with TRBD1. The CDR3 consists of 16 residues. J was trimmed by 6 bases and V by 6 bases; bases with no gene match: 11. Germline CDR1 MDHEN, CDR2 SYDVKM. CDR3 bases: TGTGCCAGCAGCACGACCGGGACAGGGGGCCGAGATGGCTACACCTTC. It is translated as CASSTTGTGGRDGYTF.

This sequence joins TRBV27 and TRBJ2-4; unclear D gene. The germline V gene has CDR1 MNHEY and CDR2 SMNVEV (reference sequence). The ends were cut back, 10 bases at V and 2 bases at J, with 12 bases in the middle. This CDR3 is 13 amino acids long. The CDR3 sequence is CAIERETKNIQYF. CDR3 bases: TGTGCCATCGAAAGAGAGACCAAAAACATTCAGTACTTC.

This CDR3 reads CASSLTSGGSTDTQYF. CDR3 DNA sequence: TGTGCCAGCAGCCTAACTAGCGGGGGGTCCACAGATACGCAGTATTTT. J is TRBJ2-3 and V is TRBV11-2, with 12 bases aligning to TRBD2. Germline V gives CDR1 SGHAT, CDR2 FQNNGV. Trimming cost V 5 bases and J 2 bases; bases outside gene matches: 5. There are 16 residues in the CDR3.

Comments on this clone: An end of the junction differs from the germline gene, which may be a read error. The genes are TRBV29-1 and TRBJ2-6, with 10 bases fitting TRBD1. Germline CDR1 is SQVTM and CDR2 is ANQGSEA. This CDR3 contains 19 residues. The CDR3 DNA reads as TGCAGCGTGGAAGACAGGGGGCGCGGTGACAACTCTGGGGCCAACGTCCTGACTTTC. Amino acids: CSVEDRGRGDNSGANVLTF.

The genes are TRBV7-9 and TRBJ2-1; 11 positions match TRBD1. The CDR3 contains 15 residues. J was trimmed by 7 bases and V by 5 bases; bases with no gene match: 7. Germline CDR1 SEHNR, CDR2 FQNEAQ (reference sequence). CDR3 sequence: CASSLRDRGRNEQFF. The CDR3 nucleotides read TGTGCCAGCAGCCTGCGGGACAGGGGGAGGAATGAGCAGTTCTTC.

The chain couples TRBV2 to TRBJ2-4; 12 bases are shared with TRBD2. The CDR3 is 16 residues long. Germline CDR1 is SNHLY and CDR2 is FYNNEI. Unmatched junction bases numbered 3, after V lost 3 bases and J lost 3 bases. CDR3: CASSDTSGGHKNIQYF. CDR3 DNA sequence: TGTGCCAGCAGTGATACTAGCGGGGGGCACAAAAACATTCAGTACTTC.

The J gene is TRBJ2-7, the V gene TRBV6-5; a weak D match, TRBD2 (6 bases). The CDR3 sequence is 13 residues long. The V end was cut by 8 bases, the J end by 5 bases, with 16 bases between. CDR1 MNHEY and CDR2 SVGAGI come from the germline V gene. The chain's CDR3 is CASRSPGANEQYF. The CDR3 region has the DNA TGTGCCAGCCGCAGCCCGGGAGCCAACGAGCAGTACTTC.

The chain is built from TRBV9 and TRBJ2-3; TRBD1 is a possible D gene (6 bases). This CDR3 region has 15 residues. Germline V gives CDR1 SGDLS, CDR2 YYNGEE. V lost 1 base, J lost 0 bases, and 9 bases lay in between. CDR3 coding DNA: TGTGCCAGCAGCGTACACAGGGATAGCACAGATACGCAGTATTTT. Protein product: CASSVHRDSTDTQYF.

The rearrangement uses TRBV19 and TRBJ1-4; D is uncertain. This CDR3 comprises 14 residues. Trimming pared 5 bases from V and 8 bases from J, leaving 15 bases between. From germline, CDR1 is LNHDA and CDR2 SQIVND (reference sequence). CDR3 nucleotide sequence: TGTGCCAGTAGTTCCTTTTTGGAGGTCGAAAAACTGTTTTTT. Translation: CASSSFLEVEKLFF. Full variable domain (missing parts from reference TRBV19 and TRBJ1-4): DGGITQSPKYLFRKEGQNVTLSCEQNLNHDAMYWYRQDPGQGLRLIYYSQIVNDFQKGDIAEGYSVSREKKESFPLTVTSAQKNPTAFYLCASSSFLEVEKLFFGSGTQLSVL.

V and J are TRBV2 and TRBJ2-1; TRBD2 matches at 12 bases. Germline CDR1 is SNHLY and CDR2 is FYNNEI. The CDR3 is made up of 15 amino acids. V lost 5 bases to trimming and J lost 7 bases; unmatched junction nucleotides: 6. The CDR3: CASSRLAGVRNEQFF. The CDR3 bases are TGTGCCAGCAGTCGACTAGCGGGAGTAAGGAATGAGCAGTTCTTC. Full variable domain (missing parts from reference TRBV2 and TRBJ2-1): EPEVTQTPSHQVTQMGQEVILRCVPISNHLYFYWYRQILGQKVEFLVSFYNNEISEKSEIFDDQFSVERPDGSNFTLKIRSTKLEDSAMYFCASSRLAGVRNEQFFGPGTRLTVL.

This chain links TRBV7-9 with TRBJ2-1; a weak D match, TRBD1 (7 bases). CDR3 length: 13 residues. Looked up from germline, CDR1 is SEHNR and CDR2 is FQNEAQ (reference sequence). Trimming took 3 bases from V and 14 from J, leaving 17 bases between them. The CDR3: CASSFSFRGAKFF. CDR3 bases: TGTGCCAGCAGCTTTTCCTTCAGGGGGGCGAAGTTCTTC.

CDR3 DNA sequence: TGTGCCAGCAGCTTAGAGACGGGTGGAAACACCATATATTTT. This codes for CASSLETGGNTIYF. V gene TRBV11-2 combines with J gene TRBJ1-3; D unclear. This CDR3 has 14 amino acids. The germline V gene encodes CDR1 SGHAT and CDR2 FQNNGV. Trimming pared 0 bases from V and 3 bases from J, leaving 6 bases between.

J is TRBJ2-2 and V is TRBV19, with 12 bases lining up with TRBD2. Germline loops: CDR1 LNHDA, CDR2 SQIVND (reference sequence). The CDR3 sequence is 17 residues long. V dropped 2 bases and J dropped 5; count of bases not matched to a gene: 6. The CDR3 DNA follows: TGTGCCAGTAGTATATACAGACTAGCGGGGGCAACCGGGGAGCTGTTTTTT. Its translation: CASSIYRLAGATGELFF.

V and J are TRBV9 and TRBJ1-5, with 7 bases aligning to TRBD1. The junction had 4 bases not matched to a gene; V was cut back by 0 bases and J by 4 bases. The germline gives CDR1 SGDLS, CDR2 YYNGEE. The CDR3 sequence is 15 residues long. The CDR3 is CASSVEGALNQPQHF. CDR3 coding DNA: TGTGCCAGCAGCGTAGAGGGGGCACTTAATCAGCCCCAGCATTTT.

The genes are TRBV5-1 and TRBJ2-3; perhaps TRBD1 as D (5 bases). V shed 4 bases and J shed 1 base, with 10 bases lying between them. The CDR3 contains 14 residues. Looked up from germline, CDR1 is SGHRS and CDR2 is YFSETQ. CDR3: CASSRGQGTDTQYF. CDR3 nucleotides: TGCGCCAGCAGCAGAGGACAAGGCACAGATACGCAGTATTTT. The whole variable domain, filled in from reference TRBV5-1 and TRBJ2-3, reads KAGVTQTPRYLIKTRGQQVTLSCSPISGHRSVSWYQQTPGQGLQFLFEYFSETQRNKGNFPGRFSGRQFSNSRSEMNVSTLELGDSALYLCASSRGQGTDTQYFGPGTRLTVL.

V gene TRBV5-1 combines with J gene TRBJ1-5; D is ambiguous. CDR1 SGHRS and CDR2 YFSETQ come from the germline V gene. The CDR3 is 15 residues long. The germline V and J ends were trimmed by 0 bases and 2 bases, with 9 bases remaining between them. The CDR3 DNA sequence: TGCGCCAGCAGCTTGGATATCGGGGGCAATCAGCCCCAGCATTTT. It translates to CASSLDIGGNQPQHF.